These 19 T cell receptor beta chains were sequenced from one sample in a study of shared clonotypes between healthy human individuals (dated by TCRdb to 2018 to 2021). For the CD8 naive samples, CD45RO-negative cells were positively selected for CCR7, yielding a CD45RA+CCR7+ population from which TemRA cells were excluded. Library prep was done by the immunoSEQ multiplex PCR assay. As stored in TCRdb, this immuneACCESS dataset retains in-frame rearrangements with V and J assigned. A fraction of the clones does not appear; measured against another copy, unresolved V genes explain less than half of the discrepancy, and the remainder lacks a known reason. This sample is represented by around 2.1 million clones; approximately 94% of them were singletons. The top ten constitute over 1.5% of the sample. What was sequenced was naive CD8+ T cells from PBMCs. The cell subset or site label corresponds to: CD45RA+CCR7+. These receptors were taken from a man aged 18 to 35 in good health. Some clones in this sample may be carry-over from other donors' samples.

The V and J genes are TRBV4-1 and TRBJ2-1; 8 nucleotides align to TRBD2. Germline V CDR1 and CDR2: MGHRA, YSYEKL. J lost 0 bases, V lost 0 bases, and 7 bases had no gene match. The CDR3 extends over 18 amino acids. CDR3 nucleotides: TGCGCCAGCAGCCAAGAATCAGGAGCGGGAGCCTCCTACAATGAGCAGTTCTTC. It encodes CASSQESGAGASYNEQFF.

V usage is TRBV4-1 and J usage is TRBJ2-1; 10 bases line up with TRBD1. This CDR3 region has 15 residues. The trim removed 5 bases at V and 8 bases at J, leaving 9 bases unmatched. CDR1 is MGHRA, CDR2 YSYEKL, per germline. CDR3 amino acids: CASSASDRGDHEQFF. As DNA, the CDR3 is TGCGCCAGCAGCGCGTCGGACAGGGGGGATCATGAGCAGTTCTTC.

V gene TRBV7-9 combines with J gene TRBJ1-1; D is undetermined. CDR1 is SEHNR, CDR2 FQNEAQ, per germline (reference sequence). CDR3 length: 14 amino acids. V lost 0 bases, J lost 1 base, and 6 bases lay in between. The CDR3 reads CASSLASRNTEAFF. For the CDR3, the DNA is TGTGCCAGCAGCTTAGCGTCCCGGAACACTGAAGCTTTCTTT.

The chain uses TRBV13 and TRBJ1-1, with TRBD1 matching 11 bases. With V trimmed by 5 bases and J by 3 bases, 5 bases remained unmatched. The CDR3 spans 15 residues. From germline, CDR1 is PRHDT and CDR2 FYEKMQ (reference sequence). The CDR3 loop reads CASSGPGQGDTEAFF. The CDR3 DNA reads as TGTGCCAGCAGCGGCCCGGGACAGGGGGACACTGAAGCTTTCTTT.

The chain recombines TRBV4-1 with TRBJ1-2; perhaps TRBD1 as D (5 bases). The CDR3 extends over 15 amino acids. CDR1 MGHRA and CDR2 YSYEKL come from the germline V gene. Trimming removed 1 base from V and 3 bases from J, with 12 bases in between. CDR3 DNA sequence: TGCGCCAGCAGCCAAGTGGCAGGGACTGACTATGGCTACACCTTC. Translated: CASSQVAGTDYGYTF.

This CDR3 is CAWSDLRQRDNEQFF. The CDR3 DNA follows: TGTGCCTGGAGTGATTTGAGACAGAGAGACAATGAGCAGTTCTTC. This chain links TRBV30 with TRBJ2-1; D is perhaps TRBD1 (5 bases). The germline V and J ends were trimmed by 1 base and 5 bases, with 15 bases remaining between them. The CDR3 sequence is 15 residues long. Per germline, CDR1 GTSNPN and CDR2 SVGIG (reference sequence).

The chain couples TRBV29-1 to TRBJ2-5; 10 nucleotides line up with TRBD2. The DNA matches TRBJ2-7 better at its end, which makes the J call doubtful. The germline V gene has CDR1 SQVTM and CDR2 ANQGSEA. The CDR3 has 12 residues. The CDR3, as DNA: TGCAGCGTTCTTCCTAGCGGGAGCGAGCAGTACTTC. Its translation: CSVLPSGSEQYF.

This clone has more than one count but fewer than ten. This chain connects TRBV15 to TRBJ2-1; D gene unclear. The germline V and J ends were trimmed by 5 bases and 3 bases, with 5 bases remaining between them. Germline CDR1 reads LNHNV; CDR2 reads YYDKDF (reference sequence). This CDR3 comprises 12 residues. The chain's CDR3 is CATSGDYNEQFF. The CDR3 bases are TGTGCCACCAGCGGCGACTACAATGAGCAGTTCTTC.

This rearrangement joins TRBV11-2 to TRBJ2-7; 13 bases are a match to TRBD2. Germline-derived CDR1 and CDR2 are SGHAT and FQNNGV. J lost 6 bases, V lost 3 bases, and 2 bases had no gene match. The CDR3 runs to 14 residues. CDR3 loop: CASSFTSGGVEQYF. Here the CDR3 DNA reads TGTGCCAGCAGCTTCACTAGCGGGGGGGTCGAGCAGTACTTC.

This rearrangement joins TRBV6-5 to TRBJ1-1; D may be TRBD1 (5 bases). CDR3 length equals 14 residues. Germline CDR1 is MNHEY and CDR2 is SVGAGI. V was pared by 1 base and J by 7 bases, with 13 bases between. The CDR3 bases are TGTGCCAGCAGTTACTTTCAGGGCGAGGGTGAAGCTTTCTTT. Translated: CASSYFQGEGEAFF.

The chain recombines TRBV28 with TRBJ2-1; unclear D gene. Trimming took off 5 bases at V and 6 bases at J, with 8 bases between the two ends. The CDR3 consists of 12 residues. CDR1 and CDR2 (germline): MDHEN, SYDVKM. CDR3 region: CASSKLLNEQFF. The CDR3 region has the DNA TGTGCCAGCAGTAAACTACTCAATGAGCAGTTCTTC.

The chain links TRBV29-1 to TRBJ2-3, with TRBD2 identical over 13 bases. The CDR3 extends over 15 amino acids. CDR1 and CDR2 from the germline V gene are SQVTM and ANQGSEA. V was clipped by 8 bases and J by 9 bases; unmatched bases: 14. As DNA, the CDR3 is TGCAGCATCAGAGGCGGTGGGACTAGCGGGATCACGCAGTATTTT. This gives the protein CSIRGGGTSGITQYF.

CDR3: CAWSVPEGRQPQHF. CDR3 DNA sequence: TGTGCCTGGAGTGTACCCGAGGGGAGACAGCCCCAGCATTTT. This chain connects TRBV30 to TRBJ1-5, with D perhaps TRBD1 (5 bases). The germline CDR1 and CDR2 sequences are GTSNPN and SVGIG (reference sequence). The CDR3 is made up of 14 amino acids. V lost 0 bases and J 7 bases, leaving 13 bases between the germline ends.

CDR3 sequence: CASSSQLVLQETQYF. In DNA, the CDR3 is TGTGCCAGCAGTTCCCAGCTAGTACTTCAAGAGACCCAGTACTTC. This chain uses TRBV28 with TRBJ2-5, with no clear D. CDR3 length: 15 residues. Trimming pared 4 bases from V and 2 bases from J, leaving 14 bases between. The germline V gene has CDR1 MDHEN and CDR2 SYDVKM.

The chain uses TRBV7-9 and TRBJ2-7, with 13 bases matching TRBD2. The germline gives CDR1 SEHNR, CDR2 FQNEAQ (reference sequence). CDR3 size: 16 residues. After removal of 3 bases from V and 5 bases from J, the junction contained 7 bases not matched to a gene. The CDR3 protein is CASSFGLAGVLHEQYF. The CDR3, as DNA: TGTGCCAGCAGCTTCGGACTAGCGGGAGTTCTGCACGAGCAGTACTTC.

CDR3 amino acids: CASSPGGQGVGNEQFF. CDR3 sequence (DNA): TGTGCCAGCAGCCCCGGGGGGCAGGGGGTGGGCAATGAGCAGTTCTTC. The chain is built from TRBV7-9 and TRBJ2-1; tentatively, D is TRBD1 or TRBD2 (7 bases each). V lost 5 bases to trimming and J lost 6 bases, with 20 bases between them. This CDR3 spans 16 amino acids. Germline lookup yields CDR1 SEHNR and CDR2 FQNEAQ (reference sequence).

The chain links TRBV9 to TRBJ1-4; 9 bases are a match to TRBD1. V shed 0 bases and J 5 bases; nucleotides not matched to a gene: 2. In germline, CDR1 is SGDLS, CDR2 YYNGEE. The CDR3 has 15 residues. The CDR3 region has the DNA TGTGCCAGCAGCGTAGTTGGGACAGGGAATGAAAAACTGTTTTTT. Its translation: CASSVVGTGNEKLFF.

The chain recombines TRBV6-5 with TRBJ1-2, with D perhaps TRBD1 (5 bases). CDR1 and CDR2 (germline): MNHEY, SVGAGI. The CDR3 loop spans 14 amino acids. Trimming cost V 5 bases and J 7 bases, with 17 bases left between them. CDR3 region: CASSPTRQGIGYTF. The CDR3 coding sequence is TGTGCCAGCAGTCCAACCCGTCAGGGCATTGGCTACACCTTC.

This clone was seen a single time. V and J are TRBV6-1 and TRBJ2-7; D is perhaps TRBD1 (6 bases). Germline V gives CDR1 MNHNS, CDR2 SASEGT. V lost 4 bases and J lost 5, with 15 bases in between. The CDR3 loop spans 14 amino acids. For the CDR3, the DNA is TGTGCCAGCAGTGGAACCGGGACATATGACGAGCAGTACTTC. Translated, it gives CASSGTGTYDEQYF.